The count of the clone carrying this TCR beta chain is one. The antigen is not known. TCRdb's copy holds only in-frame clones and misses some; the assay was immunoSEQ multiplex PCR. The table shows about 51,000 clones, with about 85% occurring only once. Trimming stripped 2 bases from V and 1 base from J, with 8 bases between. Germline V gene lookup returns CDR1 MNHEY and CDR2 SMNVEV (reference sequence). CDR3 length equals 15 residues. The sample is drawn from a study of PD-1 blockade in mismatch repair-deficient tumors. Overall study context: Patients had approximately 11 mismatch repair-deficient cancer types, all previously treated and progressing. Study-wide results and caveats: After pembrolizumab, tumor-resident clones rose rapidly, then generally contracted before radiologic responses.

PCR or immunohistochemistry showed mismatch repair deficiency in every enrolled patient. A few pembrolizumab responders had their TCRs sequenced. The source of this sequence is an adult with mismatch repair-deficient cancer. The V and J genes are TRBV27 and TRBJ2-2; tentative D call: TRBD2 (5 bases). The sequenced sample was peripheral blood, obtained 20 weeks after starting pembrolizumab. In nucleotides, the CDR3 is TGTGCCAGCAGTTTAACGGGGTTGAACACCGGGGAGCTGTTTTTT. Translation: CASSLTGLNTGELFF.